This T cell receptor beta chain was captured in a study of cytomegalovirus exposure and HLA in healthy donors. The study's findings and limits: TCR beta chain V- and J-gene trimming was linked, in a later analysis, to a missense variant in DCLRE1C. Later analysis suggested most CMV-associated TCR beta chains were HLA-restricted.

Germline trimming cut 4 bases from V and 5 bases from J; bases unmatched to any gene: 10. The CDR3 consists of 14 residues. Germline assignment: CDR1 GTSNPN and CDR2 SVGIG (reference sequence). In regard to this clone: The antigen remains unidentified.

Donors counted as nominally healthy when sampled, yet unrecorded immune exposures were likely. The PCR had 60 Vbeta and 13 Jbeta primers. Assay: immunoSEQ multiplex PCR; the TCRdb copy retains only in-frame clones and omits some. The top ten clones hold roughly 4.2% of a sample with under 200,000 clones, 70% to 80% of them seen once. This chain uses TRBV30 with TRBJ1-2, with 7 bases lining up with TRBD1. This clonotype was obtained from a man aged 35-49 years in good health and CMV-seronegative. Sequencing was done on a sample of PBMCs. The CDR3 DNA reads as TGTGCCTGGACTACGGGACAGTTAAATTATGGCTACACCTTC. It is translated as CAWTTGQLNYGYTF.